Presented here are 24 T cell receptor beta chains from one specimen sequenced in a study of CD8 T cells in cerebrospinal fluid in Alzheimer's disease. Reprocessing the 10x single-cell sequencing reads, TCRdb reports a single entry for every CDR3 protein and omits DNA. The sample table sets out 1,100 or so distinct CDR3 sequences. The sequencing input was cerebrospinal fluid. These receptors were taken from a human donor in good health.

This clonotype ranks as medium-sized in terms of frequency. CDR3 in amino acids: CASSVQAGDTEAFF. The chain combines TRBV6-1 with TRBJ1-1; TCRdb calls TRBD1, which cannot be checked without DNA. CDR3 length equals 14 residues. CDR1 and CDR2 (germline): MNHNS, SASEGT.

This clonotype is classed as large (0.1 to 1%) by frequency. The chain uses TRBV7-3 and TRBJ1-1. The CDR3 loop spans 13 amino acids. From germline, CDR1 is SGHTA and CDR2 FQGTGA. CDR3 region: CASSTQQNTEAFF.

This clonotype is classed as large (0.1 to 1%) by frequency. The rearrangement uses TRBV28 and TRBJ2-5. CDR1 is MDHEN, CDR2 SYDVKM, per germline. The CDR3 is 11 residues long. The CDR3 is CASSYQETQYF.

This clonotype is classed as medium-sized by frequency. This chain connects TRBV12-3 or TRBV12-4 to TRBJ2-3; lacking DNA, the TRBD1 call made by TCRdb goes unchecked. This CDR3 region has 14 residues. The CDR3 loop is CASRETGGGDTQYF.

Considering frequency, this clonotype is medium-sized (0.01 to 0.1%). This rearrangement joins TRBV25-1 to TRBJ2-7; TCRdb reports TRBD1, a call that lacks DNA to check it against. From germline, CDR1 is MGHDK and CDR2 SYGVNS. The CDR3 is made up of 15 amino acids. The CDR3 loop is CASSEWTGGGYEQYF.

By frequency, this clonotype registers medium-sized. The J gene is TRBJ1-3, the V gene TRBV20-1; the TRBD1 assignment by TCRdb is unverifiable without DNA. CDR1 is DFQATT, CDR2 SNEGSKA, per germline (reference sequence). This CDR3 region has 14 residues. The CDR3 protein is CSAREGREGNTIYF.

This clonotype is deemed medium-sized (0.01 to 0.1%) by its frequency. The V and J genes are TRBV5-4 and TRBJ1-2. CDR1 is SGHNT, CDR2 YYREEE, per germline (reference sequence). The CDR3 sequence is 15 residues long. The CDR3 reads CASSLGRTVNYGYTF.

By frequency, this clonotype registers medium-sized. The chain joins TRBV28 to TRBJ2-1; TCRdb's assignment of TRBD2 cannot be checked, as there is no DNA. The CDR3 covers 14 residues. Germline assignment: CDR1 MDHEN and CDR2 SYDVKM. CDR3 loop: CASGLTVAYNEQFF.

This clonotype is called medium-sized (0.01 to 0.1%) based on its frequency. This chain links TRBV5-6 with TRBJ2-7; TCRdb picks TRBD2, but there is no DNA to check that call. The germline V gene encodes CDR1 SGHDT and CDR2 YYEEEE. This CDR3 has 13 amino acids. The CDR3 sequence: CASSPAAGWEQYF.

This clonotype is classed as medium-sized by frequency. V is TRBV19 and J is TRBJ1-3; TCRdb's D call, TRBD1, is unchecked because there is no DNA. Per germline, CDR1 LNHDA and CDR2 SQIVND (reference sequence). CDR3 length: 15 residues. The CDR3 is CASTLDPRSGNTIYF.

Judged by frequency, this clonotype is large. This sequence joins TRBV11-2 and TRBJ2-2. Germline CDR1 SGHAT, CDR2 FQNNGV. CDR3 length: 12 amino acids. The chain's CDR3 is CASSLDIGELFF.

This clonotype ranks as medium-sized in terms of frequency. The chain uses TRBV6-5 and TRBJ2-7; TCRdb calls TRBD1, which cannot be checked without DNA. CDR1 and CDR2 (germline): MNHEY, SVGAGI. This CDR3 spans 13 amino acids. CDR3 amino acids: CASRQGQTHEQYF.

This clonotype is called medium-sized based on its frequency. CDR3 residues: CASTPGEGETQYF. The rearrangement links TRBV6-6 to TRBJ2-5; absent DNA, TCRdb's TRBD1 call cannot be checked. Looked up from germline, CDR1 is MNHNY and CDR2 is SVGAGI (reference sequence). The CDR3 loop spans 13 amino acids.

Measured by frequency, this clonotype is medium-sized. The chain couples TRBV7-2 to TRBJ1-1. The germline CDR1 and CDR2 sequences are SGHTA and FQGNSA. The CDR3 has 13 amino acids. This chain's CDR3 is CASRPSGTTEAFF.

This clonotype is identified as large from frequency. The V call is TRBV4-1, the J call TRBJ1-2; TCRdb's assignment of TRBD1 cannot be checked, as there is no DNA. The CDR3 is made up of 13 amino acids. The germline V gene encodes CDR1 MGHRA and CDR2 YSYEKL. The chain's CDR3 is CASRRTGDYGYTF.

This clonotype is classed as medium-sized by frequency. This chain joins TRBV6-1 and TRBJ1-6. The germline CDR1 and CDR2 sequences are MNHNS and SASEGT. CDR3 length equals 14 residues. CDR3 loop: CASSPGYYNSPLHF.

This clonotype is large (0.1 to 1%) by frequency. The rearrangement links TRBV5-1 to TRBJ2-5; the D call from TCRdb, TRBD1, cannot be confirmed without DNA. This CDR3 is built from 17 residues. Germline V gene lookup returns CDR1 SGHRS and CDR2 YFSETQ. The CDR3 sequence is CASSSSPPGGGQETQYF.

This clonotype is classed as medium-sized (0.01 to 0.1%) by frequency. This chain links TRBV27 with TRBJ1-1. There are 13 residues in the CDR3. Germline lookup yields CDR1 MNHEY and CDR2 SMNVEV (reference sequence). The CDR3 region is CASREWGATEAFF.

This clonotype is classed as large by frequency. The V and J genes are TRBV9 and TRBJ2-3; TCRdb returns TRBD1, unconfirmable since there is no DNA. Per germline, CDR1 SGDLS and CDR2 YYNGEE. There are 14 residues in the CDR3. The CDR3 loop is CASSVGQGADTQYF.

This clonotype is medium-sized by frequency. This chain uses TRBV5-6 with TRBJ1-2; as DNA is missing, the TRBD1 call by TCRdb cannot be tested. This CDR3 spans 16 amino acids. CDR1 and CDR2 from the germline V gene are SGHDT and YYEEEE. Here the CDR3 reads CASSYLQGSVSYGYTF.

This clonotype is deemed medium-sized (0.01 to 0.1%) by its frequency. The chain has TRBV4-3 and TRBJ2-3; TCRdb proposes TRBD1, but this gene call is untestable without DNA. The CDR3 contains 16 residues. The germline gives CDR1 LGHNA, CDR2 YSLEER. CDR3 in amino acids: CASSQEARGLLDTQYF.

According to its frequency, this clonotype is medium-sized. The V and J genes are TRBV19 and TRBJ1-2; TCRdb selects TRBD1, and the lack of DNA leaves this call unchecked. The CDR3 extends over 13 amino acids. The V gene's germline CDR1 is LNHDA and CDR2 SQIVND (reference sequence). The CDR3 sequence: CASTSPRLGGYTF.

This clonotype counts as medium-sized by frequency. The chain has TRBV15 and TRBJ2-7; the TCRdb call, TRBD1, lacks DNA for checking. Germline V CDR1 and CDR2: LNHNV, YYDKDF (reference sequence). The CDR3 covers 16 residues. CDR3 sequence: CATSRDVGGTPYEQYF.

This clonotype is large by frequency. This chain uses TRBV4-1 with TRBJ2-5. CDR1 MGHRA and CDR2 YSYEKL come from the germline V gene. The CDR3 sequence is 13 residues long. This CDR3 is CASSQARTETQYF.